Below, 7 T cell receptor beta chains from the same sample are listed, as sequenced in a study of cytomegalovirus exposure and HLA in healthy donors. The PCR ran on 60 Vbeta and 13 Jbeta primers. Assay: immunoSEQ multiplex PCR; the TCRdb copy retains only in-frame clones and omits some. The sample has 150,000 or so clones, approximately 72% seen once. The sequenced material came from PBMCs. The receptors stem from a human donor in good health.

To note about this clone: The junction shows a germline mismatch at one end, possibly a read error. The gene calls are TRBV7-7 and TRBJ2-3; 12 nucleotides agree with TRBD1. The CDR3 has 14 amino acids. Germline V gene data show CDR1 as SSHAT and CDR2 as FNYEAQ (reference sequence). CDR3 region: CASSSGTGGDTQYF. DNA of the CDR3: TGTGCTAGCAGCTCCGGGACAGGGGGCGATACGCAGTATTTT.

The chain recombines TRBV7-8 with TRBJ2-2; 8 bases are a match to TRBD1. Germline CDR1 and CDR2: SGHVS and FQNEAQ. The CDR3 runs 15 residues. The junction had 1 base not matched to a gene; V was cut back by 4 bases and J by 0 bases. The CDR3 here is CASSSGGANTGELFF. The CDR3 region has the DNA TGTGCCAGCAGCTCAGGGGGCGCGAACACCGGGGAGCTGTTTTTT.

The J gene is TRBJ2-7, the V gene TRBV23-1; weak D call: TRBD1 (6 bases). TRBV23-1 is labeled an ORF, and its function is uncertain. V was trimmed by 4 bases and J by 2 bases, leaving 21 bases between them. This CDR3 is built from 17 residues. The CDR3 sequence is CASSPPRKKGDPYEQYF. CDR3 sequence (DNA): TGCGCCAGCAGTCCACCTAGGAAGAAGGGGGACCCCTACGAGCAGTACTTC.

This sequence joins TRBV10-3 and TRBJ2-7; perhaps TRBD1 as D (6 bases). The germline V and J ends were trimmed by 11 bases and 2 bases, with 10 bases remaining between them. Germline CDR1 reads ENHRY; CDR2 reads SYGVKD. The CDR3 covers 11 residues. The CDR3 nucleotides are TGTGCCGCAGGGACAACCTACGAGCAGTACTTC. It specifies CAAGTTYEQYF.

The V gene is TRBV4-1, the J gene TRBJ2-5; D possibly corresponds to TRBD2 (5 bases). The V gene's germline CDR1 is MGHRA and CDR2 YSYEKL. V shed 3 bases and J shed 2 bases, with 19 bases lying between them. The CDR3 is 17 residues long. The CDR3 loop reads CASSHQRSGPTQETQYF. In DNA, the CDR3 is TGCGCCAGCAGCCACCAGCGGAGCGGCCCTACTCAAGAGACCCAGTACTTC.

The rearrangement joins TRBV11-2 to TRBJ1-4; TRBD1 agrees at 7 bases. The CDR3 spans 16 residues. V gave up 7 bases and J gave up 8 bases; unmatched junction bases: 16. Germline V gene lookup returns CDR1 SGHAT and CDR2 FQNNGV. The CDR3 here is CASTPGYKGAREKLFF. Written as DNA, the CDR3 is TGTGCCAGCACCCCGGGGTACAAGGGGGCAAGGGAAAAACTGTTTTTT.

Here the CDR3 reads CASSVEGADGELFF. The CDR3 nucleotides are TGTGCCAGCAGCGTAGAAGGGGCGGACGGGGAGCTGTTTTTT. The V call is TRBV9, the J call TRBJ2-2; a possible D gene is TRBD1 (5 bases). This CDR3 has 14 residues. Deletions cut 0 bases from V and 7 bases from J, with 10 bases between. CDR1 SGDLS and CDR2 YYNGEE come from the germline V gene.